Below, 7 T cell receptor beta chains from the same sample are listed, as sequenced in a study of graft-versus-host responses after intestinal transplantation. No cognate antigen is known for these TCRs. TCRdb's copy holds only in-frame clones and misses some; the assay was immunoSEQ multiplex PCR. The sample holds approximately 46,000 clones, about four fifths seen once. The starting material was unstimulated CD4+ T cells sorted from spleen or lymph node cells, obtained before transplant. The receptor set was obtained from a human donor who was the organ donor for an intestinal transplant.

V gene TRBV6-5 combines with J gene TRBJ1-3, with no clear D. Germline V lookup: CDR1 MNHEY, CDR2 SVGAGI. V lost 0 bases to trimming and J lost 0 bases, with 9 bases between them. CDR3 length equals 16 residues. CDR3 sequence: CASSYSQLSSGNTIYF. CDR3 bases: TGTGCCAGCAGTTACTCACAGCTCAGCTCTGGAAACACCATATATTTT.

This clone turned up a few times. The chain has TRBV5-1 and TRBJ2-2; the match to TRBD1 covers 9 bases. Trimming at V came to 1 base and at J to 5 bases, leaving 18 bases not matched to a gene. There are 20 residues in the CDR3. The germline gives CDR1 SGHRS, CDR2 YFSETQ. The CDR3 bases are TGCGCCAGCAGCTTGCGGTGGGGCCGTGGACAGGGGATAAGGACCGGGGAGCTGTTTTTT. Residues: CASSLRWGRGQGIRTGELFF.

The chain has TRBV18 and TRBJ2-1; TRBD2 matches at 11 bases. The CDR3 totals 16 residues. J lost 8 bases, V lost 2 bases, and 8 bases had no gene match. CDR1 and CDR2 (germline): KGHSH, LQKENI. Here the CDR3 DNA reads TGTGCCAGCTCACCAGGCCTAGCGGGGGGTAGTCATGAGCAGTTCTTC. Translating gives CASSPGLAGGSHEQFF.

The chain recombines TRBV19 with TRBJ1-1; 8 bases align to TRBD1. With V trimmed by 5 bases and J by 1 base, 6 bases remained unmatched. From germline, CDR1 is LNHDA and CDR2 SQIVND (reference sequence). CDR3 length: 15 residues. DNA of the CDR3: TGTGCCAGTAGTGAACAGGGGGTTCGGAACACTGAAGCTTTCTTT. Residues: CASSEQGVRNTEAFF.

This clone was seen a single time. This chain links TRBV5-4 with TRBJ2-7; 8 positions match TRBD1. After removal of 4 bases from V and 0 bases from J, the junction contained 3 bases not matched to a gene. Looked up from germline, CDR1 is SGHNT and CDR2 is YYREEE (reference sequence). CDR3 length: 14 amino acids. DNA of the CDR3: TGTGCCAGCAGCCCGGGACAGGACTCCTACGAGCAGTACTTC. Translation: CASSPGQDSYEQYF.

The J gene is TRBJ2-2, the V gene TRBV5-7; TRBD2 aligns across 13 bases. TRBV5-7 is flagged as an ORF with uncertain function. J was trimmed by 4 bases and V by 0 bases; bases with no gene match: 3. The CDR3 runs 17 residues. CDR3 residues: CASSLATSGRFTGELFF. The CDR3 DNA reads as TGTGCCAGCAGCTTGGCGACTAGCGGGAGGTTCACCGGGGAGCTGTTTTTT.

V gene TRBV27 combines with J gene TRBJ2-5, with TRBD2 matching 11 bases. Trimming removed 4 bases from V and 2 bases from J; junction bases left unmatched: 6. There are 16 residues in the CDR3. Germline assignment: CDR1 MNHEY and CDR2 SMNVEV (reference sequence). Here the CDR3 DNA reads TGTGCCAGCAGTTCGACCGGGACTAGCGGACAAGAGACCCAGTACTTC. It specifies CASSSTGTSGQETQYF.